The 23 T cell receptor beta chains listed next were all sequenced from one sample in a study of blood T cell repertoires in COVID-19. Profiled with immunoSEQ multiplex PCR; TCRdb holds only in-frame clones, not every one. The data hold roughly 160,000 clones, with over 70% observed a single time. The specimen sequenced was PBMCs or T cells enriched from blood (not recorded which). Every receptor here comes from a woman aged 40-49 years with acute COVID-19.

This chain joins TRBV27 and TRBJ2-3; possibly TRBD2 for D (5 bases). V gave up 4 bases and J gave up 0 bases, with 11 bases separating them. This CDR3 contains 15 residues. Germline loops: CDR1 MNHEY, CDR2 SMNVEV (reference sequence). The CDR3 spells CASSSIALSTDTQYF. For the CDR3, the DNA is TGTGCCAGCAGTTCTATAGCGCTGAGCACAGATACGCAGTATTTT.

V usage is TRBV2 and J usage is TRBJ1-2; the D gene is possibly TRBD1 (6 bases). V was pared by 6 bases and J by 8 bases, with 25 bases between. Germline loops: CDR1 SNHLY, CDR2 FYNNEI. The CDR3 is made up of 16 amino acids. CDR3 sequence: CASRGADSSWRAGYTF. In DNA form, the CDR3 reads TGTGCCAGCAGGGGGGCGGACAGTTCCTGGCGTGCGGGCTACACCTTC.

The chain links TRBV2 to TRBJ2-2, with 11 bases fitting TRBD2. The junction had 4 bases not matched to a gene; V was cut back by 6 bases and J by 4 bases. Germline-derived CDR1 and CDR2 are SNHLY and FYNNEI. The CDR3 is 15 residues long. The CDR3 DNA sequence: TGTGCCAGCAGGGCGGGACTAGCGGTCACCGGGGAGCTGTTTTTT. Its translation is CASRAGLAVTGELFF. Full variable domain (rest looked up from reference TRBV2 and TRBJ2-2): EPEVTQTPSHQVTQMGQEVILRCVPISNHLYFYWYRQILGQKVEFLVSFYNNEISEKSEIFDDQFSVERPDGSNFTLKIRSTKLEDSAMYFCASRAGLAVTGELFFGEGSRLTVL.

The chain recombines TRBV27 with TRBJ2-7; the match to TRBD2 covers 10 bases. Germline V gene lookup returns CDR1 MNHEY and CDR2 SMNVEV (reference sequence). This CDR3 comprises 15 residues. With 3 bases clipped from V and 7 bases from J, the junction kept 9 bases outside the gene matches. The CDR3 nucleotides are TGTGCCAGCAGTTTTAGGTCTAGCGGGAGCGGTGAGCAGTACTTC. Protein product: CASSFRSSGSGEQYF.

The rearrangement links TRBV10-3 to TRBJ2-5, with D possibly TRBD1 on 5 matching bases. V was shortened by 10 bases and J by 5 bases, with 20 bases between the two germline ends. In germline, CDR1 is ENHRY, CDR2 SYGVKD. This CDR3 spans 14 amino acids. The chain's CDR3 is CATTDDAGLETQYF. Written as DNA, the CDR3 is TGTGCCACGACGGACGACGCAGGGTTGGAGACCCAGTACTTC.

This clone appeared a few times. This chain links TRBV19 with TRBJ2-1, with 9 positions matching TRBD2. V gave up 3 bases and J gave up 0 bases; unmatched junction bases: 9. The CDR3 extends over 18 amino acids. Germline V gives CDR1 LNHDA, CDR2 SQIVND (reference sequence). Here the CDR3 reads CASSIRLAGPTSYNEQFF. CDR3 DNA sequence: TGTGCCAGTAGTATTCGTCTAGCGGGACCGACCTCCTACAATGAGCAGTTCTTC.

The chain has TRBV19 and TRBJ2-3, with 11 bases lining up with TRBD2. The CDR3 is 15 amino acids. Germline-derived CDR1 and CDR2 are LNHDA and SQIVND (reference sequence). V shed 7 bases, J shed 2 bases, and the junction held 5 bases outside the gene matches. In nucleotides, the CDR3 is TGTGCCAGTACCCGGGGACTAGCGGACACAGATACGCAGTATTTT. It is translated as CASTRGLADTDTQYF.

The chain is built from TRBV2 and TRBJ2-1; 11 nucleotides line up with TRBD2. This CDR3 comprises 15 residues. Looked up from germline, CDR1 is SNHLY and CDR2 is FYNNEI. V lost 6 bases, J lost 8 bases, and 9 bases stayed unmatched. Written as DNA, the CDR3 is TGTGCCAGCAGGAGGGGTCTAGCGGGAGGCGATGAGCAGTTCTTC. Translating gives CASRRGLAGGDEQFF.

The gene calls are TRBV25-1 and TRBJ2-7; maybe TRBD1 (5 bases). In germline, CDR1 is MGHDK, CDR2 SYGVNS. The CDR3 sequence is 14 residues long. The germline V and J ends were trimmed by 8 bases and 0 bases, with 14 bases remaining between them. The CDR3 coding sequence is TGTGCCAGCTCTCCTCAGGGAACCTCCTACGAGCAGTACTTC. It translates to CASSPQGTSYEQYF.

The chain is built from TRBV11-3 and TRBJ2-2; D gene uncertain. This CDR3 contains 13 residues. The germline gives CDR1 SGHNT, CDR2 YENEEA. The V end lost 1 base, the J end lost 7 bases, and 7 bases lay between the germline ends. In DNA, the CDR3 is TGTGCCAGCAGCTTAGGAGTAAGCGGGGAGCTGTTTTTT. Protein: CASSLGVSGELFF. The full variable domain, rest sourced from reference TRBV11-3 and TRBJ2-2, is EAGVVQSPRYKIIEKKQPVAFWCNPISGHNTLYWYLQNLGQGPELLIRYENEEAVDDSQLPKDRFSAERLKGVDSTLKIQPAELGDSAVYLCASSLGVSGELFFGEGSRLTVL.

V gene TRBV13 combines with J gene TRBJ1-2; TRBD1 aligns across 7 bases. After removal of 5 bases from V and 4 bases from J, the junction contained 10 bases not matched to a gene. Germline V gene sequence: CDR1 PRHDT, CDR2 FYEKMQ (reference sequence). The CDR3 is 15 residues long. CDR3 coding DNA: TGTGCCAGCAGCCTGACAGGGATCTTCAGCTATGGCTACACCTTC. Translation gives CASSLTGIFSYGYTF.

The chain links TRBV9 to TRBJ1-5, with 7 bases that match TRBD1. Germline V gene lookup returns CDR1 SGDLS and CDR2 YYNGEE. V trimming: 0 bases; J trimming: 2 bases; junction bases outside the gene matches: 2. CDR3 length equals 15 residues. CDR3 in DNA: TGTGCCAGCAGCGTAGGCGACAGGGGCAATCAGCCCCAGCATTTT. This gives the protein CASSVGDRGNQPQHF. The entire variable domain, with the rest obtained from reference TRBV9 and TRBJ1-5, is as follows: DSGVTQTPKHLITATGQRVTLRCSPRSGDLSVYWYQQSLDQGLQFLIQYYNGEERAKGNILERFSAQQFPDLHSELNLSSLELGDSALYFCASSVGDRGNQPQHFGDGTRLSIL.

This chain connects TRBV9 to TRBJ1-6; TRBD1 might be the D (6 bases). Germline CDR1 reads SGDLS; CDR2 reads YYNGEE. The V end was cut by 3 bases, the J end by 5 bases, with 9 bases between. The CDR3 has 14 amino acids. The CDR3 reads CASSGTDDNSPLHF. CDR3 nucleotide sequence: TGTGCCAGCAGCGGGACAGATGATAATTCACCCCTCCACTTT. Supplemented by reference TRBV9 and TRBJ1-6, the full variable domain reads DSGVTQTPKHLITATGQRVTLRCSPRSGDLSVYWYQQSLDQGLQFLIQYYNGEERAKGNILERFSAQQFPDLHSELNLSSLELGDSALYFCASSGTDDNSPLHFGNGTRLTVT.

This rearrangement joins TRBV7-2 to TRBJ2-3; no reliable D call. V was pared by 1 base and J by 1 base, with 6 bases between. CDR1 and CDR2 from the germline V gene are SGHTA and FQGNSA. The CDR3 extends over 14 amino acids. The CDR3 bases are TGTGCCAGCAGCTTAGGAGCCCGCACAGATACGCAGTATTTT. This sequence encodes CASSLGARTDTQYF.

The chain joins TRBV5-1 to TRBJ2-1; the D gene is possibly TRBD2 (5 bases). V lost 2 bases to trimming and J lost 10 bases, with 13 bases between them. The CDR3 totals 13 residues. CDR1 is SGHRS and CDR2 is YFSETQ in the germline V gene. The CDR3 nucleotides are TGCGCCAGCAGCTTTTCGGACTTCCTAGAGCAGTTCTTC. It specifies CASSFSDFLEQFF.

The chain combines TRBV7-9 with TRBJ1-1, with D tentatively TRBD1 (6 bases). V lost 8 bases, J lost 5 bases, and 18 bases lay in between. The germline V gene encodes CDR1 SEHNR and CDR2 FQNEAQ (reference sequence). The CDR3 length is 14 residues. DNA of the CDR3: TGTGCCAGCTCCCCTGAGGGGGGGCCGACTGAAGCTTTCTTT. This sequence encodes CASSPEGGPTEAFF.

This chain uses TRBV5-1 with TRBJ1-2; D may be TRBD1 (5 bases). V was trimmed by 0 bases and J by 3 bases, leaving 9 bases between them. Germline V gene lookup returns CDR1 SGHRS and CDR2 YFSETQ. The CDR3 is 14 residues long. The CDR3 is CASSLGAQDYGYTF. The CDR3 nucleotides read TGCGCCAGCAGCTTGGGAGCACAGGACTATGGCTACACCTTC.

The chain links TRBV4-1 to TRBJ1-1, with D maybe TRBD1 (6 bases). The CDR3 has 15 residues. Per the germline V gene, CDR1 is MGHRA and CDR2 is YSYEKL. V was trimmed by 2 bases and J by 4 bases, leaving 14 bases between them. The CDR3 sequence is CASSQHQGMGTEAFF. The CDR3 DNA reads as TGCGCCAGCAGCCAACATCAGGGGATGGGCACTGAAGCTTTCTTT.

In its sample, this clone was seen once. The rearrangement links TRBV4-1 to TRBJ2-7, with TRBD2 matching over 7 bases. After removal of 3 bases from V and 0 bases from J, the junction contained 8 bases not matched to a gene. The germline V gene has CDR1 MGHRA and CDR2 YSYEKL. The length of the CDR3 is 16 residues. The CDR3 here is CASSQASGVSSYEQYF. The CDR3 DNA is TGCGCCAGCAGCCAGGCTAGCGGAGTGAGCTCCTACGAGCAGTACTTC.

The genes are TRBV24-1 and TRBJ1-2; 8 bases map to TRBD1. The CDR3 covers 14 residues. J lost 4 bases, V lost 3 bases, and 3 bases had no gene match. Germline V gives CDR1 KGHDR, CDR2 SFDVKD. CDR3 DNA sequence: TGTGCCACCAGTGATCCTGGACAGGGCTATGGCTACACCTTC. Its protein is CATSDPGQGYGYTF.

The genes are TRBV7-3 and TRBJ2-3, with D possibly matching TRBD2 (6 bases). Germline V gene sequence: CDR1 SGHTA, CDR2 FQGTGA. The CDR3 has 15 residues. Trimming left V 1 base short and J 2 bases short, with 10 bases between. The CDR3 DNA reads TGTGCCAGCAGCTTAAGGGACTCCTCCACAGATACGCAGTATTTT. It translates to CASSLRDSSTDTQYF.

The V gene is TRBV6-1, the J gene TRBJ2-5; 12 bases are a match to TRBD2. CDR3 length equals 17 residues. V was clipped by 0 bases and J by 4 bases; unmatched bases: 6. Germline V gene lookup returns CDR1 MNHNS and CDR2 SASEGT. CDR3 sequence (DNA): TGTGCCAGCAGTGAAGCGAGACTAGCGGGAGTCCCAGAGACCCAGTACTTC. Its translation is CASSEARLAGVPETQYF.

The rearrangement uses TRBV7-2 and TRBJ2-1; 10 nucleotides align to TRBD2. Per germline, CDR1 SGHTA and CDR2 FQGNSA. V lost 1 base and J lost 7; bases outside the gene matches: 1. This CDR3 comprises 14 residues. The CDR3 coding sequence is TGTGCCAGCAGCTTAGGGACTAGCGGAAATGAGCAGTTCTTC. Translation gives CASSLGTSGNEQFF.